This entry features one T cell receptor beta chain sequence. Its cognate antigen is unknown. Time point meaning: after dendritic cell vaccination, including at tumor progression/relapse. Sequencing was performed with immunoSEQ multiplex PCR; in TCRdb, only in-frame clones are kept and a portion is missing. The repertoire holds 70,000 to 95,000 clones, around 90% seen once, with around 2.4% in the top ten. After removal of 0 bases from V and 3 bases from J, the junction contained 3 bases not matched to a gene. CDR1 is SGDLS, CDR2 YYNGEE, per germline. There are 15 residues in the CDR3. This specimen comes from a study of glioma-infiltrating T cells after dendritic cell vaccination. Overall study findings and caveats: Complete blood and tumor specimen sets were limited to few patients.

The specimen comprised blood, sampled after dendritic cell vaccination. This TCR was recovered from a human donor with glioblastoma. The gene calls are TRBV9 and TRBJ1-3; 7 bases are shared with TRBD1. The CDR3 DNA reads TGTGCCAGCAGCGTAGAGGGGGCTCGTGGAAACACCATATATTTT. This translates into CASSVEGARGNTIYF. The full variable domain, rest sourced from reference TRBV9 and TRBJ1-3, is DSGVTQTPKHLITATGQRVTLRCSPRSGDLSVYWYQQSLDQGLQFLIQYYNGEERAKGNILERFSAQQFPDLHSELNLSSLELGDSALYFCASSVEGARGNTIYFGEGSWLTVV.